A single sample gave rise to the 11 T cell receptor beta chains below, sequenced in a study of beta chain features in type 1 diabetes. Broader study findings: All four CD4+ subsets from Type 1 diabetes patients carried moderately but significantly shorter TCRB CDR3s.

Expressed TCRB transcripts got sequenced, as all isolated RNA was reverse transcribed. Only in-frame clones appear in the TCRdb table, and some are missing; sequencing was by immunoSEQ multiplex PCR. The table records 300,000 to 400,000 clones, about 13% of them present only once. Their antigens are not known. Material for sequencing was naive CD4+ T cells from blood. Receptors originate from a woman between 18 and 29 years old with type 1 diabetes.

The chain carries TRBV30 and TRBJ2-3, with 9 bases lining up with TRBD2. CDR1 and CDR2 from the germline V gene are GTSNPN and SVGIG (reference sequence). The junction had 10 bases not matched to a gene; V was cut back by 8 bases and J by 4 bases. There are 14 residues in the CDR3. CDR3 residues: CAIALAGRADTQYF. The CDR3 nucleotides read TGTGCCATAGCCCTAGCGGGAAGGGCAGATACGCAGTATTTT.

This clone was detected a few times. The chain joins TRBV13 to TRBJ2-1; 9 nucleotides line up with TRBD2. The CDR3 spans 14 residues. V lost 3 bases and J lost 6; bases outside the gene matches: 3. The germline V gene encodes CDR1 PRHDT and CDR2 FYEKMQ (reference sequence). The CDR3 nucleotides read TGTGCCAGCAGCTTTAGCGGGAGTTCCAATGAGCAGTTCTTC. This encodes CASSFSGSSNEQFF.

This chain connects TRBV30 to TRBJ2-2; 8 bases align to TRBD1. The germline V gene has CDR1 GTSNPN and CDR2 SVGIG (reference sequence). This CDR3 contains 15 residues. The V and J ends lost 2 bases and 5 bases, in that order; junction bases with no gene match: 7. CDR3 DNA: TGTGCCTGGAGTTACCGGACAGGGTGGACCGGGGAGCTGTTTTTT. Translating gives CAWSYRTGWTGELFF.

The CDR3 reads CASGLFSGAPYEQYV. The CDR3 nucleotides read TGTGCTAGTGGTTTGTTCAGCGGAGCCCCCTACGAGCAGTACGTC. This chain connects TRBV12-5 to TRBJ2-7; D might be TRBD2 (5 bases). CDR1 LGHNT and CDR2 FRNRAP come from the germline V gene. Between the trimmed V and J ends, which lost 2 bases and 2 bases, there was a span of 13 bases. The CDR3 has 15 amino acids.

This clone was seen a few times. This chain connects TRBV15 to TRBJ2-1; no firm D call. There are 14 residues in the CDR3. The ends were cut back, 1 base at V and 9 bases at J, with 13 bases in the middle. Germline CDR1 and CDR2: LNHNV and YYDKDF (reference sequence). The CDR3 nucleotides are TGTGCCACCAGCAGAGGTGGCGGATTACGTGAGCAGTTCTTC. Translating it yields CATSRGGGLREQFF.

The chain has TRBV6-6 and TRBJ2-3; 9 positions match TRBD1. Per the germline V gene, CDR1 is MNHNY and CDR2 is SVGAGI (reference sequence). This CDR3 is built from 16 residues. J lost 0 bases, V lost 5 bases, and 6 bases had no gene match. CDR3 nucleotide sequence: TGTGCCAGCAGTCTACCACAGGGGGCGAGCACAGATACGCAGTATTTT. Translation: CASSLPQGASTDTQYF.

This clone showed up just a few times. This chain links TRBV29-1 with TRBJ1-2, with 9 bases lining up with TRBD1. Germline CDR1 and CDR2: SQVTM and ANQGSEA. There are 15 residues in the CDR3. The junction had 10 bases not matched to a gene; V was cut back by 6 bases and J by 2 bases. The CDR3 is CSVGEPGQGNYGYTF. The CDR3 DNA reads as TGCAGCGTCGGTGAACCCGGACAGGGGAACTATGGCTACACCTTC.

The J gene is TRBJ2-1, the V gene TRBV18; 12 bases align to TRBD2. With V trimmed by 0 bases and J by 6 bases, 3 bases remained unmatched. CDR1 and CDR2 (germline): KGHSH, LQKENI. The CDR3 covers 16 residues. The CDR3 DNA follows: TGTGCCAGCTCACCACCGGCTAGCGGGAGGGGCAATGAGCAGTTCTTC. It codes for CASSPPASGRGNEQFF.

This clone came up a few times. This rearrangement joins TRBV5-1 to TRBJ2-6; no firm D call. There are 17 residues in the CDR3. From germline, CDR1 is SGHRS and CDR2 YFSETQ. The V end lost 0 bases, the J end lost 2 bases, and 12 bases lay between the germline ends. The CDR3 DNA reads as TGCGCCAGCAGCTTGGAGGCGGTTATGACTGGGGCCAACGTCCTGACTTTC. Translating it yields CASSLEAVMTGANVLTF.

The CDR3 nucleotides are TGTGCCAGCAGCTCGGGGATAACTTCGGGCCAAGAGACCCAGTACTTC. Translating it yields CASSSGITSGQETQYF. J is TRBJ2-5 and V is TRBV11-3; maybe TRBD2 (5 bases). CDR1 and CDR2 from the germline V gene are SGHNT and YENEEA. This CDR3 comprises 16 residues. V shed 4 bases and J shed 1 base, with 16 bases lying between them. Together with reference TRBV11-3 and TRBJ2-5, the CDR3 gives the full variable domain: EAGVVQSPRYKIIEKKQPVAFWCNPISGHNTLYWYLQNLGQGPELLIRYENEEAVDDSQLPKDRFSAERLKGVDSTLKIQPAELGDSAVYLCASSSGITSGQETQYFGPGTRLLVL.

V is TRBV15 and J is TRBJ2-1; 12 bases agree with TRBD2. Trimming took 0 bases from V and 7 from J; bases not matched to a gene: 4. CDR3 length: 16 amino acids. Germline-derived CDR1 and CDR2 are LNHNV and YYDKDF (reference sequence). CDR3 residues: CATSRESSGRENEQFF. The CDR3 DNA is TGTGCCACCAGCAGAGAATCTAGCGGGAGGGAAAATGAGCAGTTCTTC. Full variable domain (rest looked up from reference TRBV15 and TRBJ2-1): DAMVIQNPRYQVTQFGKPVTLSCSQTLNHNVMYWYQQKSSQAPKLLFHYYDKDFNNEADTPDNFQSRRPNTSFCFLDIRSPGLGDTAMYLCATSRESSGRENEQFFGPGTRLTVL.